This entry concerns a single T cell receptor (beta chain). Its antigen remains unidentified. The data belong to a study of Graves' ophthalmopathy and Graves' hyperthyroidism. Findings of the study overall: Clonotypes were expanded in thyroid at above 0.001 frequency, and most also appeared in blood.

For repertoire sequencing, the TCR beta CDR3 regions were amplified from RNA transcripts. Second-round multiplex PCR followed a first-round RT-PCR using HTBI primers. TCRdb itself ran the multiplex PCR reads through MiXCR, one entry per CDR3 protein. The data show 660,000 or so distinct CDR3 sequences, about 41% seen once. Germline V gives CDR1 SGHTS, CDR2 YDEGEE. This CDR3 contains 13 residues. Between the trimmed V and J ends, which lost 1 base and 3 bases, there was a span of 7 bases. The chain carries TRBV5-8 and TRBJ2-5, with a tentative D call TRBD2 (5 bases). The receptor's source is an adult man with Graves' ophthalmopathy. The sequencing input was peripheral blood. Written as DNA, the CDR3 is TGTGCCAGCAGCTTGATGCGGGAAGAGACCCAGTACTTC. This translates into CASSLMREETQYF.